This TCR beta chain was sequenced in a study of blood T cells in healthy people across ages. Per germline, CDR1 SQVTM and CDR2 ANQGSEA. The CDR3 totals 12 residues. With 6 bases removed from V and 5 bases from J, the gap between germline ends came to 12 bases. Next came a second PCR, run for about 6 to 12 cycles, which used a sample-barcoded 5' primer along with a J-beta primer mix. A template-switch adaptor containing 12 random nucleotides labeled each cDNA molecule. TCRdb reprocessed the 5' RACE reads with MiXCR, giving one entry per CDR3 protein. The sample carries 660,000 or so distinct CDR3 sequences, around three fifths recorded once.

The rearrangement joins TRBV29-1 to TRBJ2-3; weak D call: TRBD2 (7 bases). The sequencing sample was made of blood. The clonotype comes from a man in his 60s in good health. CDR3 loop: CSVGGLGDTQYF. For the CDR3, the DNA is TGCAGCGTGGGGGGGCTGGGAGATACGCAGTATTTT.